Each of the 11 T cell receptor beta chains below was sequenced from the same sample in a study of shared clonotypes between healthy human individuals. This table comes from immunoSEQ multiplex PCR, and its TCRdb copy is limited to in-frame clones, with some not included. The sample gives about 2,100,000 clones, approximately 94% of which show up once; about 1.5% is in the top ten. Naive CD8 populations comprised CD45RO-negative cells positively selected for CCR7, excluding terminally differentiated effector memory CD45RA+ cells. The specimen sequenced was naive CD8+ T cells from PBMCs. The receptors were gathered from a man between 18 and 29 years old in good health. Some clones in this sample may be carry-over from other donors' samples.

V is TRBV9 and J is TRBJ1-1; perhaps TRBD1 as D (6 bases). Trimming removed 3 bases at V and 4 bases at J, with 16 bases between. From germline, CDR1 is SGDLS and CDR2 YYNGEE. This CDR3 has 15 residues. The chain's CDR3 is CASSANIRGATEAFF. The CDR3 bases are TGTGCCAGCAGCGCCAACATTAGGGGGGCCACTGAAGCTTTCTTT.

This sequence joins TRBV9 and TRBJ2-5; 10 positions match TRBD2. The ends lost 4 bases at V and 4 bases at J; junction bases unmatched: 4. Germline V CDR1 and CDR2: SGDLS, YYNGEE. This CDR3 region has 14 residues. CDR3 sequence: CASSLQREGETQYF. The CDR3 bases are TGTGCCAGCAGCCTACAGCGGGAGGGAGAGACCCAGTACTTC.

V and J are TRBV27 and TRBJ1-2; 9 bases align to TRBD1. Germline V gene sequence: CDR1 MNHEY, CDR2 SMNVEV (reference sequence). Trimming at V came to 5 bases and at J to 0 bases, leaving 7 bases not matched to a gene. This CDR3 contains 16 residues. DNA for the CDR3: TGTGCCAGCAGTCGATGGGACAGGGACACTAACTATGGCTACACCTTC. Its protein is CASSRWDRDTNYGYTF.

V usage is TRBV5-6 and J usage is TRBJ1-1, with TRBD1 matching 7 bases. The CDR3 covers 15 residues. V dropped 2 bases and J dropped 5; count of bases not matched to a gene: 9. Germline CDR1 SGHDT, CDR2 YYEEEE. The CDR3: CASSLPGQFLTEAFF. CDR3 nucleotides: TGTGCCAGCAGCTTACCGGGACAGTTTTTGACTGAAGCTTTCTTT.

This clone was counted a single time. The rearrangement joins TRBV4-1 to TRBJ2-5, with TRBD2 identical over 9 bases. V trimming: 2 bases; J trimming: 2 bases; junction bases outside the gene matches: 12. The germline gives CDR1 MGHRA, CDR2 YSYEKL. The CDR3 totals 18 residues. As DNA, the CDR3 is TGCGCCAGCAGCCAAAGGTCCTGGGCGGGAGGGGATCAAGAGACCCAGTACTTC. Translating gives CASSQRSWAGGDQETQYF.

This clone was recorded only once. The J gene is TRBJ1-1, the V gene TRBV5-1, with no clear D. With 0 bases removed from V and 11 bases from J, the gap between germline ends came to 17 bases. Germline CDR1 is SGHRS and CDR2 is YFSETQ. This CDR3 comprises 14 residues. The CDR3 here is CASSLAGGSLAAFF. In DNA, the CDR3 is TGCGCCAGCAGCTTGGCCGGAGGGTCTCTGGCCGCTTTCTTT. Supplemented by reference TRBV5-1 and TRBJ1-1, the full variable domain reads KAGVTQTPRYLIKTRGQQVTLSCSPISGHRSVSWYQQTPGQGLQFLFEYFSETQRNKGNFPGRFSGRQFSNSRSEMNVSTLELGDSALYLCASSLAGGSLAAFFGQGTRLTVV.

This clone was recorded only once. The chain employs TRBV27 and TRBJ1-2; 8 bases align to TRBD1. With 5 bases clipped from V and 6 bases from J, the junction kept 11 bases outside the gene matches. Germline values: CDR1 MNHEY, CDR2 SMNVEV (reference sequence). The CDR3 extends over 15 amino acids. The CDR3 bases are TGTGCCAGCAGTCAATGGACCGACAGGGGAGATGGCTACACCTTC. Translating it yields CASSQWTDRGDGYTF.

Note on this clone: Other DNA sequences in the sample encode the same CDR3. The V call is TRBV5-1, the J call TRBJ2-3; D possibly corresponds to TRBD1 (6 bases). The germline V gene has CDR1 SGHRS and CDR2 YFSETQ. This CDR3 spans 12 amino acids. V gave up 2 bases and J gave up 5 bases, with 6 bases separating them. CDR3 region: CASSLGGDTQYF. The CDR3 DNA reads TGCGCCAGCAGCTTAGGGGGAGATACGCAGTATTTT.

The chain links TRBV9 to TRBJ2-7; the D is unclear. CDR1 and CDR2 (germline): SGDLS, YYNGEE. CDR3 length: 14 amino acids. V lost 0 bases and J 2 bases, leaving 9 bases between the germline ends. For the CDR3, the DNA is TGTGCCAGCAGCGTAGAGGGATATACCTACGAGCAGTACTTC. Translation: CASSVEGYTYEQYF.

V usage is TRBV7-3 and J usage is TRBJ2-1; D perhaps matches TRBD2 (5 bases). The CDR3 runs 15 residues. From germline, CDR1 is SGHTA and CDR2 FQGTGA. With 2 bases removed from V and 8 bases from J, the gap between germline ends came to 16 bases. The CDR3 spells CASSLGETLWDEQFF. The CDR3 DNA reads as TGTGCCAGCAGCTTAGGGGAGACCCTCTGGGATGAGCAGTTCTTC.

This CDR3 reads CASSLGRKGEKLFF. The CDR3 DNA sequence: TGTGCCAGCAGCCTAGGGAGAAAAGGGGAAAAACTGTTTTTT. V gene TRBV9 combines with J gene TRBJ1-4; D is uncertain. Trimming stripped 4 bases from V and 8 bases from J, with 15 bases between. The CDR3 has 14 residues. Germline lookup yields CDR1 SGDLS and CDR2 YYNGEE.